This T cell receptor beta chain was recorded in a study of blood T cell repertoires in COVID-19 (dated by TCRdb to about 2020). Study-wide context: Samples covering the acute and convalescent phases of COVID-19 were provided by collaborators in the United States, Italy and Spain. The prospective study material was composed of cDNA or gDNA derived from T cells, B-cell-depleted T cells, or PBMCs. The dataset comprised deeply sampled blood TCRbeta repertoires from subjects exposed to, actively infected with, or recovered from COVID-19. The repertoires were released in a freely available public database meant as a resource for research on the immune response to SARS-CoV-2. Samples were obtained from the ongoing ImmuneRACE study (first 160 participants) and from 1,000 to 1,500 subjects provided by 6 global collaborators. The sample metadata nearly always contained a de-identified subject ID, COVID-19 status, age in years and sex. Where available, HLA class I and class II types were taken from metadata supplied by the sample provider and were not determined by assay-based typing. The full study reports these points: Clinical and demographic metadata were provided uncurated, with the amount varying by source and participant.

One collaborating source in Seattle enrolled patients while the patients were actively infected and followed the patients over time throughout the course of disease. Whole blood was collected in K2EDTA tubes by collaborating institutions according to the institutions' own protocols. Collaborator samples were shipped for TCRbeta analysis as frozen whole blood, isolated PBMCs, or DNA extracted from either sample type. TCRbeta CDR3 regions were amplified from genomic DNA by means of the immunoSEQ Assay, a bias-controlled multiplex PCR. As for how the authors treated the data: The number of nucleated cells in each sample was estimated from the amplification of reference gene primers within the assay. To quantify the absolute abundance of each unique TCRbeta CDR3 rearrangement, sequence reads were collapsed and filtered. For each sample, productive Simpson clonality was calculated as the square root of Simpson's diversity index over productive rearrangements. TCRdb holds this immuneACCESS table with in-frame rearrangements only. Some clones are missing; in checked studies, unresolved V genes explain under half, and the rest has no known cause. V and J calls and clone size come straight from that table; D and trimming were deduced from the DNA. The sample profile shows about 130,000 clones; more than 75% of them were found once. The ten largest account for about 4.6% of the sample.

In this sample, this clone turned up once. Its binding antigen is unknown. No base-level quality is on record; no much larger clone is a single base apart. V is clipped by 0 bases and J by 6 bases, and the sequence between their germline boundaries is 11 bases long. The CDR3 runs 15 amino acids, cysteine and phenylalanine included. Here the CDR3 DNA is all that survives: 45 bases in frame from base 1. CDR1 LGHDT and CDR2 YNNKEL are derived from the germline V gene (reference sequence). The sequenced material came from peripheral blood. The receptor chain draws on TRBV3-1 (or the pseudogene TRBV3-2) and TRBJ2-2, with TRBD1 perhaps the D gene, on 5 matching bases. The clonotype was recovered from a man in his sixties with COVID-19, enrolled during active disease. The CDR3 has the sequence CASSQEWGVPGELFF. The nucleotides read TGTGCCAGCAGCCAAGAGTGGGGCGTCCCCGGGGAGCTGTTTTTT.